The 17 T cell receptor beta chains below come from one sample, sequenced in a study of blood T cell repertoires in COVID-19. Produced via immunoSEQ multiplex PCR; TCRdb's table is partial and in-frame only. The repertoire consists of approximately 460,000 clones, with about 88% occurring once and the leading ten covering 0.8% to 0.9%. Sequencing input: peripheral blood. Receptors originate from a man between 18 and 29 years old with COVID-19, enrolled during active disease.

This CDR3 is CASSMGGQNYEQYF. The CDR3 DNA reads TGTGCCAGTAGTATGGGGGGACAGAACTACGAGCAGTACTTC. This chain uses TRBV19 with TRBJ2-7, with TRBD1 as a possible D gene (7 bases). V was trimmed by 3 bases and J by 3 bases, leaving 12 bases between them. CDR1 and CDR2 from the germline V gene are LNHDA and SQIVND (reference sequence). CDR3 length equals 14 residues.

This chain links TRBV11-2 with TRBJ2-7; D is uncertain. Germline V gene data show CDR1 as SGHAT and CDR2 as FQNNGV. The V and J ends lost 3 bases and 6 bases respectively, with 12 bases between them. The CDR3 is 13 amino acids. The CDR3 bases are TGTGCCAGCAGCTTTTCACCACTGCGCGAGCAGTACTTC. Translated: CASSFSPLREQYF.

The table lists this clone with a count of one. The chain employs TRBV19 and TRBJ1-1; D gene ambiguous. V shed 0 bases and J shed 2 bases, with 10 bases lying between them. CDR1 LNHDA and CDR2 SQIVND come from the germline V gene (reference sequence). The CDR3 covers 15 residues. CDR3 region: CASSIDHSVNTEAFF. As DNA, the CDR3 is TGTGCCAGTAGTATAGATCACAGTGTAAACACTGAAGCTTTCTTT.

This rearrangement joins TRBV5-1 to TRBJ2-5, with D maybe TRBD2 (6 bases). Deletions cut 1 base from V and 2 bases from J, with 15 bases between. CDR1 is SGHRS and CDR2 is YFSETQ in the germline V gene. The CDR3 has 16 amino acids. The CDR3 DNA reads TGCGCCAGCAGCTTGCAACGGGAGAGGGGACAAGAGACCCAGTACTTC. Protein sequence: CASSLQRERGQETQYF.

The chain recombines TRBV5-1 with TRBJ2-2; 14 bases map to TRBD2. This CDR3 contains 17 residues. V shed 3 bases, J shed 6 bases, and the junction held 7 bases outside the gene matches. Germline V gene sequence: CDR1 SGHRS, CDR2 YFSETQ. CDR3 sequence reads: CASSSLTSGRVAGELFF. The CDR3 DNA follows: TGCGCCAGCAGCTCACTGACTAGCGGGAGGGTGGCCGGGGAGCTGTTTTTT.

V gene TRBV9 combines with J gene TRBJ2-3; D perhaps matches TRBD2 (7 bases). CDR1 is SGDLS and CDR2 is YYNGEE in the germline V gene. The V gene lost 2 bases and the J gene lost 2 bases, with 12 bases spanning the gap. This CDR3 spans 15 amino acids. DNA of the CDR3: TGTGCCAGCAGCGTCGGCGGGGGCCCCACAGATACGCAGTATTTT. Its protein product is CASSVGGGPTDTQYF. Full variable domain (remainder filled in from reference TRBV9 and TRBJ2-3): DSGVTQTPKHLITATGQRVTLRCSPRSGDLSVYWYQQSLDQGLQFLIQYYNGEERAKGNILERFSAQQFPDLHSELNLSSLELGDSALYFCASSVGGGPTDTQYFGPGTRLTVL.

This clone was observed a few times. The V and J genes are TRBV7-2 and TRBJ2-3; D not certain. Trimming removed 7 bases from V and 1 base from J, with 15 bases in between. This CDR3 contains 15 residues. CDR1 and CDR2 (germline): SGHTA, FQGNSA. The CDR3 sequence: CASTLNRQGTDTQYF. Here the CDR3 DNA reads TGTGCCAGCACCCTTAATCGGCAGGGCACAGATACGCAGTATTTT.

The V and J genes are TRBV7-9 and TRBJ1-2; 7 nucleotides agree with TRBD1. The V segment lost 5 bases and the J segment 2 bases; nucleotides outside the gene matches: 14. CDR3 length: 17 amino acids. Germline V gene sequence: CDR1 SEHNR, CDR2 FQNEAQ (reference sequence). The CDR3 DNA follows: TGTGCCAGCAGCCCCGTATTAGGACAGGCCTCAAACTATGGCTACACCTTC. Translated: CASSPVLGQASNYGYTF.

V is TRBV18 and J is TRBJ2-3; no definite D call. V dropped 0 bases and J dropped 9 bases, with 19 bases sitting between them. This CDR3 is built from 16 residues. CDR1 and CDR2 (germline): KGHSH, LQKENI. The CDR3 bases are TGTGCCAGCTCACCACCGGCGGATCAGAGAGGTGGGACGCAGTATTTT. Translation: CASSPPADQRGGTQYF.

The chain employs TRBV7-9 and TRBJ2-7, with D perhaps TRBD2 (7 bases). V was trimmed by 5 bases and J by 1 base, leaving 15 bases between them. The germline V gene has CDR1 SEHNR and CDR2 FQNEAQ (reference sequence). This CDR3 has 15 residues. In DNA, the CDR3 is TGTGCCAGCAGCGACGAGGGGGGGCATTCCTACGAGCAGTACTTC. Its protein product is CASSDEGGHSYEQYF.

This clone has more than one count but fewer than ten. The V gene is TRBV12-3 or TRBV12-4, the J gene TRBJ2-7; the match to TRBD1 covers 7 bases. The CDR3 contains 13 residues. V shed 2 bases and J 3 bases; nucleotides not matched to a gene: 1. CDR3 nucleotide sequence: TGTGCCAGCAGTTTACCAGGGGGCTACGAGCAGTACTTC. Its translation: CASSLPGGYEQYF.

V gene TRBV7-8 combines with J gene TRBJ2-3; D gene unclear. The CDR3 loop spans 17 amino acids. Germline V gives CDR1 SGHVS, CDR2 FQNEAQ. V shed 7 bases and J shed 0 bases, with 20 bases lying between them. The CDR3 sequence is CASTVPTHAVSTDTQYF. The CDR3 bases are TGTGCCAGCACCGTCCCAACACACGCCGTGAGCACAGATACGCAGTATTTT.

The V and J genes are TRBV6-2 or TRBV6-3 and TRBJ2-7; D unresolved. The CDR3 length is 12 residues. V shed 5 bases and J shed 3 bases, with 8 bases lying between them. CDR1 is MNHEY, CDR2 SVGEGT, per germline. The CDR3 DNA follows: TGTGCCAGCAGTGTCCCCCGCTACGAGCAGTACTTC. Its protein product is CASSVPRYEQYF.

The chain combines TRBV4-1 with TRBJ2-5; D is undetermined. Trimming shortened V by 9 bases and J by 8 bases, and 16 bases separated the two germline ends. CDR3 size: 12 residues. Germline values: CDR1 MGHRA, CDR2 YSYEKL. This CDR3 reads CARSSPEETQYF. CDR3 sequence (DNA): TGCGCCAGATCAAGTCCCGAGGAAACCCAGTACTTC.

With regard to this clone: A junction boundary mismatches the germline segment, possibly from a read error. The CDR3 nucleotides read TGTGCCAGCAGTCAAGAGTATATCGCGGGAAGGGCAGATACGCAGTATTTT. Translation: CASSQEYIAGRADTQYF. The chain employs TRBV4-2 and TRBJ2-3, with a possible D match to TRBD2 (6 bases). CDR3 length: 17 residues. Germline V gives CDR1 LGHNA, CDR2 YNFKEQ.

The CDR3 spells CASSLGLALSYEQYF. The CDR3 region has the DNA TGTGCCAGCAGCTTAGGACTAGCTCTCTCCTACGAGCAGTACTTC. The chain couples TRBV11-3 to TRBJ2-7; 7 bases match TRBD2. In germline, CDR1 is SGHNT, CDR2 YENEEA. This CDR3 contains 15 residues. V lost 1 base to trimming and J lost 0 bases; unmatched junction nucleotides: 3.

V is TRBV10-3 and J is TRBJ2-3; maybe TRBD1 (6 bases). Trimming took 2 bases from V and 3 from J, leaving 12 bases between them. The V gene's germline CDR1 is ENHRY and CDR2 SYGVKD. The CDR3 sequence is 15 residues long. The CDR3 sequence is CAISEPQQGTDTQYF. The CDR3 DNA reads TGTGCCATCAGTGAGCCTCAACAGGGTACAGATACGCAGTATTTT.